The sequence of this T cell receptor (beta chain) was determined in a study of Ad26.COV2.S vaccination and SARS-CoV-2 variants. This CDR3 spans 16 amino acids. Treatment specified: over 15 received Ad26.COV2.S at low or high dose, single or two shots; about 5 received placebo; per-sample allocation not given. Each sample was drawn 63 days after the first injection (of vaccine or placebo). The table came from immunoSEQ multiplex PCR; TCRdb's copy has only in-frame clones and leaves some out. The sample has around 340,000 clones; roughly 90% are singletons. The rearrangement links TRBV21-1 to TRBJ1-2; the table gives TRBD1 as D, unverified against the DNA. TRBV21-1 is described as a pseudogene. The TCR originated in a person between 18 and 65 years old who received the Ad26.COV2.S COVID-19 vaccine or a placebo. Source: peripheral blood, taken in a trial of Ad26.COV2.S vaccine versus placebo. Written as DNA, the CDR3 is TGTGCCAGCAGCAAAGACCCAGACAGGATTGATTATGGCTACACCTTC. Translated: CASSKDPDRIDYGYTF.